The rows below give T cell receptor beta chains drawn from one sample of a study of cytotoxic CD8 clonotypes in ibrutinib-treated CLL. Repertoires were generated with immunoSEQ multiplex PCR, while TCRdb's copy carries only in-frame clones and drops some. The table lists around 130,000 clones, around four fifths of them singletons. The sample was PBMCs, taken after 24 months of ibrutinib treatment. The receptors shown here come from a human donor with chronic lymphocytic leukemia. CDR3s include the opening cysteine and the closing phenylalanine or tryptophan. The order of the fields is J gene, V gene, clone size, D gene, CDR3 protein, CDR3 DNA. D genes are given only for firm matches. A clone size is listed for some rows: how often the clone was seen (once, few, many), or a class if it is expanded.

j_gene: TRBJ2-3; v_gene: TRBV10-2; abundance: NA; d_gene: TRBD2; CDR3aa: CASRVSGGGTPDTQYF; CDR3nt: TGCGCCAGCAGGGTTAGTGGCGGGGGGACCCCAGATACGCAGTATTTT
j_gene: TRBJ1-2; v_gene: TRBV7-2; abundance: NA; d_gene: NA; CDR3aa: CASSLVPNYGYTF; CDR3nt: TGTGCCAGCAGCTTAGTGCCTAACTATGGCTACACCTTC
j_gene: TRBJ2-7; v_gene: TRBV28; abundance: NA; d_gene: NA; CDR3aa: CASKEGVSWGEQYF; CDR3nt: TGTGCCAGCAAGGAGGGAGTCTCATGGGGCGAGCAGTACTTC
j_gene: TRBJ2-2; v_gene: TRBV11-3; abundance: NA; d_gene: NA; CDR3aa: CASSSLSSTGELFF; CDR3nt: TGTGCCAGCAGCTCGCTTTCCTCCACCGGGGAGCTGTTTTTT
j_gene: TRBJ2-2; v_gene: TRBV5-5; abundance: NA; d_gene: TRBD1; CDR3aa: CASTLLQGSGELFF; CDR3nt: TGTGCCAGCACCCTGTTACAGGGGAGTGGGGAGCTGTTTTTT
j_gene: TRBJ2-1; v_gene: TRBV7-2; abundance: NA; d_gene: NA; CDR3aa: CASSLTGQSSIGEQFF; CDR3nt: TGTGCCAGCAGCTTAACCGGACAGTCCTCGATCGGTGAGCAGTTCTTC
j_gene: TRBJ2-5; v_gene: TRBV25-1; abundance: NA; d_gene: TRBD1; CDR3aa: CASSSTGVPSKTQYF; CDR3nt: TGTGCCAGCAGCAGTACAGGGGTTCCTTCAAAGACCCAGTACTTC
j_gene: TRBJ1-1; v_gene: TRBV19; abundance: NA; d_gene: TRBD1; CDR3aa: CASSPGTGGDTEAFF; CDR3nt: TGTGCCAGTAGTCCCGGGACAGGGGGGGACACTGAAGCTTTCTTT
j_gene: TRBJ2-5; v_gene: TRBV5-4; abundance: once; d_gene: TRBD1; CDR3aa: CASSPGTEQETQYF; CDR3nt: TGTGCCAGCAGCCCCGGGACAGAACAAGAGACCCAGTACTTC
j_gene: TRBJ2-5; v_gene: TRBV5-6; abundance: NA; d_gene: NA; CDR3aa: CASSLVGSQETQYF; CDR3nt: TGTGCCAGCAGCTTGGTCGGCAGCCAAGAGACCCAGTACTTC
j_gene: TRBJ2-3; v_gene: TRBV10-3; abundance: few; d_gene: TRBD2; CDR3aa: CAISEGLAGGPRADTQYF; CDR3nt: TGTGCCATCAGTGAGGGACTAGCGGGGGGGCCGAGGGCAGATACGCAGTATTTT
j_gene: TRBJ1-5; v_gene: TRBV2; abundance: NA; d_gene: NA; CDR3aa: CASRGGFSGSGNQPQHF; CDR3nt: TGTGCCAGCAGGGGAGGTTTTAGCGGGAGCGGCAATCAGCCCCAGCATTTT
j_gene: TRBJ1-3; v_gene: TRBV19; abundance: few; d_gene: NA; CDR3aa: CASSIDGNTIYF; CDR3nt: TGTGCCAGTAGTATCGATGGAAACACCATATATTTT
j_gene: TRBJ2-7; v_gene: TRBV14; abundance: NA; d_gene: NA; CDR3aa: CASSQDPGGEQYF; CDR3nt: TGTGCCAGCAGCCAAGACCCCGGGGGTGAGCAGTACTTC
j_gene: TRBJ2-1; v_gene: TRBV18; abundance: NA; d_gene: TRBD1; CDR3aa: CASSPSGTGVNEQFF; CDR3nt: TGTGCCAGCTCACCTTCCGGGACAGGGGTGAATGAGCAGTTCTTC
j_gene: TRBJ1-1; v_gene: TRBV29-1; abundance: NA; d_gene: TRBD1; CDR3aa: CSVSNTGVTEAFF; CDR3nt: TGCAGCGTTTCAAATACAGGGGTCACTGAAGCTTTCTTT
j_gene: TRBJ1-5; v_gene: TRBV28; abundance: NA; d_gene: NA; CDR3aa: CASSLVQSNQPQHF; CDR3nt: TGTGCCAGCAGTCTGGTACAGAGCAATCAGCCCCAGCATTTT
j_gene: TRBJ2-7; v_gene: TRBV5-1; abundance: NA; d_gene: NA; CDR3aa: CASSLASRGYEQYF; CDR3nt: TGCGCCAGCAGCTTGGCCTCCCGAGGATACGAGCAGTACTTC
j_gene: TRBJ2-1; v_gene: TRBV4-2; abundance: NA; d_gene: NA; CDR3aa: CASSQVLGEWGNEQFF; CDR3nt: TGTGCCAGCAGCCAAGTTCTTGGGGAGTGGGGCAATGAGCAGTTCTTC
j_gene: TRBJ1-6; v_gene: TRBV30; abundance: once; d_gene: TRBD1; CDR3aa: CAGVGQVNSPLHF; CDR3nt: TGTGCCGGGGTAGGACAGGTCAATTCACCCCTCCACTTT
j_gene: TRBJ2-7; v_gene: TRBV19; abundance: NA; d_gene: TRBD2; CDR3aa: CASSARETVYEQYF; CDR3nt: TGTGCCAGTAGTGCGCGGGAGACAGTTTACGAGCAGTACTTC
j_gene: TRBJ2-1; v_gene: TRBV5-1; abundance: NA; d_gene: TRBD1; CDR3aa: CASSLVGQGAWNEQFF; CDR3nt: TGCGCCAGCAGCTTGGTGGGACAGGGTGCTTGGAATGAGCAGTTCTTC
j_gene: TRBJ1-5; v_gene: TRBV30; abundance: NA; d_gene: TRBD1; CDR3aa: CAWSPRQGAAQPQHF; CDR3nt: TGTGCCTGGAGTCCACGACAGGGGGCTGCTCAGCCCCAGCATTTT
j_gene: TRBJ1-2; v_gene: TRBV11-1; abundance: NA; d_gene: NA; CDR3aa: CASSLGGSYGYTF; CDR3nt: TGTGCCAGCAGCTTAGGTGGCAGCTATGGCTACACCTTC
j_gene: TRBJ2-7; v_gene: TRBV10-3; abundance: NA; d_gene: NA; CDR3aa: CAISDGGDYEQYF; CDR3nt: TGTGCCATCAGTGACGGGGGAGACTACGAGCAGTACTTC
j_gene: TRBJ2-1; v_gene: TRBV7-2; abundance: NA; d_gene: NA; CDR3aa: CASSLVASYSSYNEQFF; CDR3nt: TGTGCCAGCAGCTTAGTTGCGAGTTATAGCTCCTACAATGAGCAGTTCTTC
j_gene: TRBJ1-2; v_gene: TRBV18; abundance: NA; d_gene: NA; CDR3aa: CASSPSSRAGYTF; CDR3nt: TGTGCCAGCTCACCTTCATCCAGGGCTGGCTACACCTTC
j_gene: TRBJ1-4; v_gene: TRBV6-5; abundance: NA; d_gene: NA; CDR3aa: CASSYRGWYEKLFF; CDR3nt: TGTGCCAGCAGTTACCGGGGGTGGTACGAAAAACTGTTTTTT
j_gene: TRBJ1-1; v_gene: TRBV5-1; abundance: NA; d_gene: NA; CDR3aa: CASSTPENTEAFF; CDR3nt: TGCGCCAGCAGCACGCCAGAGAACACTGAAGCTTTCTTT
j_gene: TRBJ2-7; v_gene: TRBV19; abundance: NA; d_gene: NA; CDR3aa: CASKPLGQGTYEQYF; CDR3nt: TGTGCCAGTAAACCCTTGGGTCAGGGTACCTACGAGCAGTACTTC
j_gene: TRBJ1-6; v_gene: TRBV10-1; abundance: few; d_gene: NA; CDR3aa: CASQDGLNSPLHF; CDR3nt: TGCGCCAGCCAGGACGGCTTGAATTCACCCCTCCACTTT
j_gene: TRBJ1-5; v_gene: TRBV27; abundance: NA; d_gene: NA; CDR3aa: CASSLSLNSNQPQHF; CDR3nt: TGTGCCAGCAGTTTATCCCTTAATAGCAATCAGCCCCAGCATTTT
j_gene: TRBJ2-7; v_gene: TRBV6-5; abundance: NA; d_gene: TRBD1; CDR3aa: CASSHPTGGEYF; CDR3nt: TGTGCCAGCAGCCACCCGACAGGGGGCGAGTACTTC
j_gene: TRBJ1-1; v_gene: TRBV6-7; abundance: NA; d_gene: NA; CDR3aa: CASKQSRACRVNTEAFF; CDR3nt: TGTGCCAGCAAGCAGTCCAGGGCGTGCCGGGTGAACACTGAAGCTTTCTTT
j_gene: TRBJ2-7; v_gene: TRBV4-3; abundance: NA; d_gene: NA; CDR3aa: CASSQEARAYEQYF; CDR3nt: TGCGCCAGCAGCCAAGAAGCCAGAGCCTACGAGCAGTACTTC
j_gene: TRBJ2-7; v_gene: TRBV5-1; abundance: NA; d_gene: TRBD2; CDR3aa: CASSTGTSGVEQYF; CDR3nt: TGCGCCAGCAGCACCGGGACTAGCGGGGTTGAGCAGTACTTC
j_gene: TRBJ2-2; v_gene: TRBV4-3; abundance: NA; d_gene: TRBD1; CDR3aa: CASSQRQGAELGGELFF; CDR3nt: TGCGCCAGCAGCCAACGACAGGGGGCTGAACTCGGCGGGGAGCTGTTTTTT
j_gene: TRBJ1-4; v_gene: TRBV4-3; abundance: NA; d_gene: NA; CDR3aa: CASSQASGGGNEKLFF; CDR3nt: TGCGCCAGCAGCCAAGCTAGTGGAGGGGGAAATGAAAAACTGTTTTTT
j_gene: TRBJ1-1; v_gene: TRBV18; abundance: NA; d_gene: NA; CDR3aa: CASSPRTENTEAFF; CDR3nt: TGTGCCAGCTCACCAAGAACGGAGAACACTGAAGCTTTCTTT
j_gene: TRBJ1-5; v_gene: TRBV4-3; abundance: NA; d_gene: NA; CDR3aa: CATRRDRYSNQPQHF; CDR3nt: TGCGCCACCCGTCGGGACCGATATAGCAATCAGCCCCAGCATTTT
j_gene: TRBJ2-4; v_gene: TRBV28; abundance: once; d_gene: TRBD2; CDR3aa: CASTSTGGLRNIQYF; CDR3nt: TGTGCCAGCACTTCTACGGGGGGACTTCGAAACATTCAGTACTTC
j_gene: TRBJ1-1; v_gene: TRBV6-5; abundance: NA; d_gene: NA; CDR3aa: CASSYSSGGETEAFF; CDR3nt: TGTGCCAGCAGTTACTCGTCCGGGGGCGAAACTGAAGCTTTCTTT
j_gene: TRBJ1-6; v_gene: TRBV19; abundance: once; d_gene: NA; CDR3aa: CASSIGPGSSYNSPLHF; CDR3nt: TGTGCCAGTAGTATAGGGCCGGGGAGCTCCTATAATTCACCCCTCCACTTT
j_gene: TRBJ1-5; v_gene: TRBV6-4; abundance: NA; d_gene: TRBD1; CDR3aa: CASTTGWNQPQHF; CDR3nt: TGTGCCAGCACGACAGGGTGGAATCAGCCCCAGCATTTT
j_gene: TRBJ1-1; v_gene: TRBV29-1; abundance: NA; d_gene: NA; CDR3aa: CSVGGAGTEAFF; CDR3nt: TGCAGCGTTGGGGGGGCCGGCACTGAAGCTTTCTTT
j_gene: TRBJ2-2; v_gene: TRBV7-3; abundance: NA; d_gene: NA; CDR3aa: CASSPPGIGGDANTGELFF; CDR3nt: TGTGCCAGCAGCCCACCCGGAATCGGTGGGGACGCGAACACCGGGGAGCTGTTTTTT
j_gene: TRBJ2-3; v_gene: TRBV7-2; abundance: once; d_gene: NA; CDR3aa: CASSLDRHSTDTQYF; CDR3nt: TGTGCCAGCAGCTTAGATAGACACTCGACAGATACGCAGTATTTT
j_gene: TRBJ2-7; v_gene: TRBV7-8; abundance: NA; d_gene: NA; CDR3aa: CASSLAGISSYEQYF; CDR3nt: TGTGCCAGCAGCTTAGCGGGGATCAGCTCCTACGAGCAGTACTTC
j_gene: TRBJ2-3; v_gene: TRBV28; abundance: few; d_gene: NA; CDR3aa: CASSLGPRGADTQYF; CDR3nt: TGTGCCAGCAGTTTAGGTCCCCGTGGCGCAGATACGCAGTATTTT
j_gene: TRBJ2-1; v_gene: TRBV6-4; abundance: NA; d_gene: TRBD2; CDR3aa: CASSESLAGGRDEQFF; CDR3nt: TGTGCCAGCAGTGAATCCCTAGCGGGGGGACGGGATGAGCAGTTCTTC
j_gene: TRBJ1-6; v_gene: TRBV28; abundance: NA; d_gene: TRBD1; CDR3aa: CASRYRQGARSPLHF; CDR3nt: TGTGCCAGCAGATACCGACAGGGGGCGCGGTCACCCCTCCACTTT
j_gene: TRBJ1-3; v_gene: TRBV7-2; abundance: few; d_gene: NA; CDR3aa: CASSFSGNTIYF; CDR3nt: TGTGCCAGCAGCTTTTCTGGAAACACCATATATTTT